This T cell receptor beta chain was recovered during a study of vaccination and CD4 T cells after COVID-19. Germline CDR1 DFQATT, CDR2 SNEGSKA (reference sequence). The CDR3 extends over 12 amino acids. The V end lost 5 bases, the J end lost 7 bases, and 11 bases lay between the germline ends. Described treatment: approximately nine-day PBMC culture with coronavirus spike peptide pools or control peptides (ViraFEST assay). This clonotype was observed a handful of times. Its antigen is still unknown. The Oncomine TCR Beta short-read assay was what sequenced the DNA obtained from cultured CD4+ T cells. One entry per CDR3 protein, called by TCRdb with MiXCR from the PCR reads. Among more than 3,000 distinct CDR3 sequences listed, about a quarter were seen once.

The J gene is TRBJ2-2, the V gene TRBV20-1; D might be TRBD2 (5 bases). The sample was CD4+ T cells from blood, cultured in vitro, taken after SARS-CoV-2 vaccination. This clonotype was sampled from a human donor who had recovered from COVID-19. The CDR3 spells CSAPGGHGELFF. CDR3 bases: TGCAGTGCTCCTGGCGGGCACGGGGAGCTGTTTTTT.